A selection of T cell receptor beta chains follows, all from one sample in a study of identical twins. MiXCR, run by TCRdb on the 5' RACE reads, gives a single entry per CDR3 protein. The sample gives 250,000 to 350,000 distinct CDR3 sequences, approximately 8% of which show up once; around 2.1% is in the top ten. Another study also made use of these data, one on yellow fever vaccine responses in identical twins.

Specimen: memory (CD45RO+) T cells sorted from blood. These receptors came from a woman younger than 30 in good health. CDR3s include the opening cysteine and the closing phenylalanine or tryptophan. D genes are given only for firm matches. Expanded clones are given a class, and other clones once, few, many or no size at all.

j_call v_call clone_size d_call cdr3_nt cdr3_aa
TRBJ2-2 TRBV7-9 few - TGTGCCAACCCTGGGGCACCTCCGAACACCGGGGAGCTGTTTTTT CANPGAPPNTGELFF
TRBJ2-1 TRBV11-1 - TRBD2 TGTGCCAGCAGCTTTAGGAGGGCGGCTAGCGGGGGGTCCGACGGGGAGCAGTTCTTC CASSFRRAASGGSDGEQFF
TRBJ1-1 TRBV5-1 many - TGCGCCAGCATGAAAGGACAGAACACTGAAGCTTTCTTT CASMKGQNTEAFF
TRBJ1-5 TRBV11-2 few TRBD1 TGTGCCAGCAAGGTCGGGACAGGGGGCAATCAGCCCCAGCATTTT CASKVGTGGNQPQHF
TRBJ2-1 TRBV5-1 many TRBD2 TGCGCCAGCAGCTTGGCTCACCGGGGGGGTTACAATGAGCAGTTCTTC CASSLAHRGGYNEQFF
TRBJ2-2 TRBV28 - TRBD1 TGTGCCAGCAGCGCTAGGACAGGGGCCACCGGGGAGCTGTTTTTT CASSARTGATGELFF
TRBJ2-1 TRBV4-1 - - TGCGCCAGCAGCCAAGTAGAACGGGCCTCCTACAATGAGCAGTTCTTC CASSQVERASYNEQFF
TRBJ2-2 TRBV6-1 - TRBD2 TGTGCCAGCAGTCGAGACAGCGGGAGGCTCACCGGGGAGCTGTTTTTT CASSRDSGRLTGELFF
TRBJ1-2 TRBV5-1 - TRBD1 TGCGCCAGCAGCTTACCGGGACAGAGCCTCTATGGCTACACCTTC CASSLPGQSLYGYTF
TRBJ2-1 TRBV2 - - TGTGCCAGCAGTGTGGTGGGGGCTGAGCAGTTCTTC CASSVVGAEQFF
TRBJ2-3 TRBV3-1 many TRBD2 TGTGCCAGCAGCCAAGATGTAGCGGGAGTCGTAGATACGCAGTATTTT CASSQDVAGVVDTQYF
TRBJ2-1 TRBV20-1 few - TGCAGTGCTAGAGACCCGGCTATACTCAGGGATGAGCAGTTCTTC CSARDPAILRDEQFF
TRBJ2-7 TRBV20-1 - TRBD2 TGCAGTGCTAGAGATGGGGATAGCGGGAGTTACGAGCAGTACTTC CSARDGDSGSYEQYF
TRBJ2-5 TRBV4-1 - - TGCGCCAGCAGCCAAGGTGTTTGGCAGGGGAGGGGTGCCCAAGAGACCCAGTACTTC CASSQGVWQGRGAQETQYF
TRBJ2-5 TRBV28 - TRBD1 TGTGCCAGCAGTTTATGGGTGCAGGGGGTGAAAGAGACCCAGTACTTC CASSLWVQGVKETQYF
TRBJ2-2 TRBV24-1 - TRBD2 TGTGCCACCAGTGATTCGAGACTAGCGGGAGTGGTCACCGGGGAGCTGTTTTTT CATSDSRLAGVVTGELFF
TRBJ1-2 TRBV3-1 - - TGTGCCAGCAGCCGCAGGGTTGACTATGGCTACACCTTC CASSRRVDYGYTF
TRBJ2-3 TRBV7-9 few - TGTGCCAGCAGCCTCACCTCGGAGGCGCAGTATTTT CASSLTSEAQYF
TRBJ2-5 TRBV6-2/TRBV6-3 few - TGTGCCAGCCGACCCCCTCGGGGGGCTCTTCAAGAGACCCAGTACTTC CASRPPRGALQETQYF
TRBJ1-4 TRBV12-3/TRBV12-4 - - TGTGCCAGCAGTTTAAATCCGGCCGAAAAACTGTTTTTT CASSLNPAEKLFF
TRBJ2-3 TRBV25-1 many - TGTGCCAGCAGTGTGGCAGCGTCAAGCACAGATACGCAGTATTTT CASSVAASSTDTQYF
TRBJ2-2 TRBV5-1 few TRBD2 TGCGCCAGCAGCTTGGGGGTCAGCGGGGGCCGCACCGGGGAGCTGTTTTTT CASSLGVSGGRTGELFF